The source of this T cell receptor beta chain is a study of tissue T cells after allogeneic stem cell transplantation. The study's findings and limits: Tissue-detected TCR repertoire was only partly captured by blood and spleen T cells.

Note on this clone: Its antigen is as yet unknown. Gene names are the mouse ones. The read halts 1 residue ahead of the CDR3 end, with the missing end drawn from the germline J gene.

Sequencing of TCRbeta CDR3 at survey depth gave sequences and template counts. Generated by immunoSEQ multiplex PCR, the TCRdb table keeps only in-frame clones and is missing some. The sample lists over 45,000 clones, around 70% occurring once. In germline, CDR1 is FNHDT, CDR2 SITEND (reference sequence). This CDR3 comprises 13 residues. Trimming removed 4 bases from V and 4 bases from J, with 9 bases in between. The rearrangement uses TRBV19 and TRBJ2-1, with D possibly being TRBD1 (6 bases). The receptor comes from a pool of C57BL/6 mice in good health. The sample was sorted cells pooled from one or two spleens. The covered CDR3 bases are TGTGCCAGCAGTTCAGGGGTGTATGCTGAGCAGTTC. Translated: CASSSGVYAEQF. The entire CDR3 is CASSSGVYAEQFF.